Sequencing of this T cell receptor (beta chain) was carried out in a study of T-cell memory formation after mild COVID-19 (dated by TCRdb to 2020 to 2022). Concerning the study at large: TCR sequence clusters from the two donors were found to be largely donor specific. The cohort comprised two young, previously healthy adult volunteers, one female and one male. Longitudinal TCRalpha and TCRbeta repertoire sequencing tracked T-cell clones expanding and contracting after mild COVID-19 in a couple of donors. General findings and caveats noted by the study authors: Some responding clones were found in pre-infection memory, which suggests that pre-existing cross-reactive memory T cells took part in the SARS-CoV-2 response. Contracting CD4+ clones appeared mostly in the CM and EM memory subsets, whereas CD8+ clones were enriched in EMRA. The second-wave clones that peaked on day 37 were not confirmed to be SARS-CoV-2 specific. Only two mild cases were covered in the study, and larger cohorts including severe cases with pre-infection samples were considered necessary. Clones that contracted from day 15 to 85 showed balanced CD4/CD8 phenotypes, whereas a second wave of clones that expanded from day 15 to 37 leaned towards CD4+.

This clonotype was observed a few times. Its target antigen remains unknown. The sample holds no much larger clone one base away, and base qualities are not on file. Ficoll-Paque density gradient centrifugation was used to isolate PBMCs. Sequencing was performed on an Illumina NovaSeq 6000. TCRalpha and TCRbeta cDNA libraries were constructed by 5'RACE with constant-segment primers, with sample barcodes and unique molecular identifiers being introduced. Trizol reagent was used to extract RNA from every sample. Amplification of the libraries took two PCR steps, and the second step added a second sample barcode plus Illumina TruSeq adapters. Libraries were sequenced on an Illumina NovaSeq with 2 x 150 bp paired-end reads. The authors' analysis ran thus. Demultiplexing of reads and collapsing into UMI-guided consensus sequences were performed with migec v1.2.7. Using mixcr v2.1.11, the UMI consensuses were aligned to TRA and TRB V and J templates and assembled into clonotypes. Expanded or contracted clonotypes were those called significant by both edgeR and NoisET, with noise models trained on biological replicates. For edgeR calls, a false discovery rate-adjusted p below 0.01 and a log2 fold-change threshold of 1 were applied. As an exploratory analysis of dynamics, PCA with hierarchical clustering was applied to max-normalized trajectories of the 1000 most abundant clonotypes. Each responding clone was given a CD4 or CD8 phenotype based on the CD4+ and CD8+ repertoires, which had been sequenced separately. TCRdb cleaned the public reads at Q25 with fastp, built clones with MiXCR and kept in-frame beta chains. Records with the same CDR3 protein are collapsed into one entry carrying the most frequent genes and DNA. The authors' filters were not applied to this entry. The sample table records approximately 560,000 distinct CDR3 sequences; approximately 15% of these occur just once. The ten largest account for 8.1% of the sample.

The clonotype comes from an adult woman who had mild COVID-19 (a few samples of this study predate the infection). The sample titles of this study are shuffled in the database, so cell type and time point are left out; the donor was told from shared clones. Material for sequencing was PBMCs or a T cell subset sorted from them (not recorded which).

The encoded CDR3 is CAWTRAGNTIYF. The bases read TGTGCCTGGACCAGGGCTGGAAACACCATATATTTT. The sequence joins TRBV30 to TRBJ1-3, with TRBD1 as a weak D call on 5 bases. The trim is 4 bases for V and 2 bases for J, with a gap of 6 bases between the germline ends. Spanning cysteine to phenylalanine, the CDR3 consists of 12 amino acids. The DNA shown is the 36-base CDR3, in frame from base 1. The germline V gene (reference sequence) yields GTSNPN for CDR1 and SVGIG for CDR2.